Sequencing of this T cell receptor (beta chain) was carried out in a study of human T cells and chemical hapten exposure. Study observations and caveats: The presence of alopecia in the donors means their immune response may differ from healthy people's. Controls had significantly fewer large CDR3 similarity clusters than were formed by expanded TCRs.

The time point was: patch test 2, 6 weeks after DPC sensitization. Treatment reported: therapeutic diphenylcyclopropenone sensitization with weekly scalp DPC. Samples of blood were obtained prior to the application of each patch test. This clonotype was found a few times. The antigen remains undetermined. The germline V gene has CDR1 SGHRS and CDR2 YFSETQ. The CDR3 runs to 15 residues. J was trimmed by 1 base and V by 3 bases; bases with no gene match: 5. TCRdb reanalysed the RACE reads using MiXCR and keeps one entry per CDR3 protein. The sample has about 40,000 distinct CDR3 sequences; 3% to 4% are singletons.

The chain joins TRBV5-1 to TRBJ2-3; 7 positions match TRBD1. The input for sequencing was whole blood, taken in connection with sensitization to the hapten diphenylcyclopropenone (DPC). This sequence originates from a man aged 35-49 years with alopecia areata. Some clones in this sample may be carry-over from other donors' samples. The CDR3 spells CASSYTGARTDTQYF. In DNA, the CDR3 is TGCGCCAGCAGCTATACAGGGGCCCGCACAGATACGCAGTATTTT.